This TCR beta chain was captured in a study of blood T cell repertoires in COVID-19. Study background: Sites in the United States, Italy and Spain provided acute and convalescent COVID-19 samples. T cells, B-cell-depleted T cells, or PBMCs provided the cDNA or gDNA that served as material.

Under the authors' procedure: Counts of nucleated cells, estimated from reference gene primer amplification, were obtained. Measured with immunoSEQ multiplex PCR; TCRdb has only the in-frame clones, and not every one. V and J calls and clone size come straight from that table; D and trimming were deduced from the DNA. The sample has under 300,000 clones, approximately 85% seen once. The CDR3 length is 16 residues. Per germline, CDR1 SEHNR and CDR2 FQNEAQ (reference sequence). V lost 2 bases and J lost 4, with 17 bases in between. Source material: peripheral blood. The chain is built from TRBV7-9 and TRBJ1-2, with a tentative D call TRBD1 (5 bases). The receptor's source is a woman in her 70s with acute or convalescent COVID-19. The CDR3 spells CASSLRWGRDIYGYTF. For the CDR3, the DNA is TGTGCCAGCAGCTTACGGTGGGGCAGAGATATCTATGGCTACACCTTC.